The rows below give T cell receptor beta chains drawn from one sample of a study of shared clonotypes between healthy human individuals. The table came from immunoSEQ multiplex PCR; TCRdb's copy has only in-frame clones and leaves some out. The sample lists roughly 850,000 clones; around 96% were seen once. The specimen sequenced was naive CD8+ T cells sorted from blood. The receptor source for this set is a young man in good health. Both conserved end residues are part of each CDR3. A D gene is named only where the DNA matches it firmly. Part of the rows lack a size; the others show once, few, many or a class for expanded clones.

D,V,J,length,size,CDR3,DNA
TRBD2,TRBV7-9,TRBJ2-1,15,.,CASSLVAGGNNEQFF,TGTGCCAGCAGCTTAGTAGCGGGAGGGAACAATGAGCAGTTCTTC
.,TRBV9,TRBJ2-3,12,.,CASRGAADTQYF,TGTGCCAGCAGGGGGGCAGCAGATACGCAGTATTTT
TRBD2,TRBV7-8,TRBJ2-4,18,once,CASSFSHWTSGTKNIQYF,TGTGCCAGCAGCTTCAGTCATTGGACTAGCGGGACCAAAAACATTCAGTACTTC
TRBD1,TRBV7-2,TRBJ1-5,18,.,CASSLWAGGVGSGQPQHF,TGTGCCAGCAGCTTATGGGCAGGGGGCGTTGGTAGCGGTCAGCCCCAGCATTTT
.,TRBV7-8,TRBJ2-2,16,.,CASSSAPADITGELFF,TGTGCCAGCAGCTCGGCCCCCGCGGACATCACCGGAGAGCTGTTTTTT
TRBD1,TRBV11-2,TRBJ2-7,13,.,CASSFGQGYEQYF,TGTGCCAGCAGCTTTGGACAGGGCTACGAGCAGTACTTC
TRBD2,TRBV15,TRBJ2-1,18,.,CATSRDRATSGRAGEQFF,TGTGCCACCAGCAGAGATCGCGCGACTAGCGGGAGGGCCGGGGAGCAGTTCTTC
TRBD1,TRBV29-1,TRBJ2-1,13,.,CSAPGQGFNEQFF,TGCAGCGCTCCGGGACAGGGATTCAATGAGCAGTTCTTC
.,TRBV7-2,TRBJ2-1,17,.,CASSLAETRRGGLEQFF,TGTGCCAGCAGCTTAGCCGAGACTAGGAGGGGAGGACTTGAGCAGTTCTTC
TRBD2,TRBV7-8,TRBJ2-7,15,.,CASSLELAGAYEQYF,TGTGCCAGCAGCTTAGAGCTAGCGGGGGCCTACGAGCAGTACTTC
TRBD1,TRBV5-5,TRBJ1-2,14,.,CASGQGYGNYGYTF,TGTGCCAGTGGACAGGGCTACGGTAACTATGGCTACACCTTC
.,TRBV7-6,TRBJ2-2,15,.,CASSFQGNGAGELFF,TGTGCCAGCAGCTTCCAGGGAAACGGGGCCGGGGAGCTGTTTTTT